This T cell receptor (beta chain) was identified in a study of blood T cells in healthy people across ages (dated by TCRdb to between 2014 and 2016). For context, the study as a whole: In model experiments, template switching captured roughly one uniquely barcoded TCR beta cDNA molecule for every two T cells. To track age-related changes in TCR beta repertoire diversity, the study relied on deep sequencing normalized with unique cDNA molecular identifiers. The donors were divided into four age groups: young (average around 16 years), middle-aged (about 39), aged (about 60) and long-lived (82). Donors of different ages were randomly distributed across sequencing lanes to avoid experimental bias. For two donors (one aged 18 to 30 and one aged 80 or older), the study analyzed two additional independent replicas of 1 million unique cDNA reads from the same blood draw. What the study reported, not specific to this receptor: As age increased, observed TCR beta diversity per million T cells dropped in a roughly linear way, and a significant reduction was already evident by age roughly 40. Observed TCR beta diversity correlated strongly with the percentage of naive T cells measured by flow cytometry. Compared with the aged group, more naive CD4+ T cells, fewer expanded clones and increased TCR diversity were shown by the long-lived group, suggesting age selection. Estimates of total diversity from one million sequenced T cells were regarded as lower bounds and underestimates. Donor CMV infection status was unknown, potentially confounding age-related changes in expanded clonotypes. Bulk unsorted PBMC profiling prevented conclusive comparison of naive and antigen-experienced compartments.

The roughly 39 donors, aged about 6 to 100 years, were systemically healthy Caucasian individuals from Russia. Each donor gave about 9.8 milliliters of peripheral blood, drawn into EDTA-treated Vacutainer tubes. Ficoll-Paque density-gradient centrifugation was used to isolate PBMCs, with at least 6.5 million per sample. Total RNA, at least 6 micrograms per sample, was extracted from PBMCs with Trizol reagent. Naive CD45RAhigh/CD27high T cell percentages were measured by flow cytometry on a PBMC aliquot from every donor. The germline V gene gives CDR1 as SNHLY and CDR2 as FYNNEI. The junction shows trimming of 4 bases on V and 0 bases on J, plus 13 bases between the germline ends. Its CDR3 holds 16 amino acids, cysteine through phenylalanine. Solely the CDR3 DNA is kept, with 48 bases framed from the first base. Library prep was done by 5' RACE. The sequencer was an Illumina HiSeq 2500. A second PCR of roughly 7 to 11 cycles was performed with a sample-barcoded 5' primer and a J-beta primer mix. A template-switch 5' adaptor carrying 12 random nucleotides introduced a unique molecular identifier onto each TCR beta cDNA molecule. Each sample yielded at least 3 million CDR3-containing paired-end reads. All of the RNA was converted into first-strand cDNA using the Mint cDNA synthesis kit, with a TRBC-specific oligonucleotide serving as the primer. After uracil-DNA glycosylase treatment, a first 18-cycle PCR used universal primers M1SS and BC2_uni_R on all cDNA. In the original analysis: For normalization, 1 million high-quality reads, each with a distinct molecular identifier, were randomly selected from each sample. Reads sharing molecular identifiers were discarded rather than binned into consensus sequences. MiTCR, with a Q25 quality threshold and the strictest error-elimination algorithm, was used for CDR3 identification, clonotype clustering and error correction. Lower-bound total TCR beta diversity was estimated with a nonparametric unseen species model using Euler transformation. TCRdb itself trimmed the public reads at Q25 with fastp, ran MiXCR and retained productive beta chains. Each entry merges the rows of one CDR3 protein and shows their most common DNA and genes. TCRdb, not the authors, supplied the V and J calls. Counted in this sample were hundreds of thousands of distinct CDR3 sequences; over 20% of them appeared once. The leading ten clones occupy roughly 3.7% of the sample.

On this clonotype: Its antigen target is currently unknown. Base quality data are lacking; no much larger clone is found one base away.

The sequencing input was blood. The TCR comes from a man in his sixties or seventies in good health. The receptor chain draws on TRBV2 and TRBJ2-1; the D gene remains uncertain. The sequenced DNA is TGTGCCAGCAGTGGGGAAGGATGGTACTCCTACAATGAGCAGTTCTTC. The resulting protein is CASSGEGWYSYNEQFF. Beyond the CDR3, the reference TRBV2 and TRBJ2-1 genes provide the residues; the full variable domain reads: EPEVTQTPSHQVTQMGQEVILRCVPISNHLYFYWYRQILGQKVEFLVSFYNNEISEKSEIFDDQFSVERPDGSNFTLKIRSTKLEDSAMYFCASSGEGWYSYNEQFFGPGTRLTVL.